This TCR beta chain appears in the sequencing data of a study of beta chain features in type 1 diabetes. The sequenced template was cDNA made from the entire isolated RNA. The assay was immunoSEQ multiplex PCR, and TCRdb's table has in-frame clones only and misses some. The table includes 680,000 or so clones, about 14% detected once. In this sample, this clone turned up a few times. CDR3 length equals 12 residues. V dropped 4 bases and J dropped 5 bases, with 11 bases sitting between them. Germline CDR1 is SQVTM and CDR2 is ANQGSEA. Sorting that relied on CD45RO/CCR7/CD25/CD127/CD95/CD27 yielded CD4+ naive, central memory, regulatory and stem cell-like memory cells.

Sequencing was carried out using naive CD4+ T cells from blood. The genes are TRBV29-1 and TRBJ1-1; D remains ambiguous. The receptor comes from a man aged 18 to 29 in good health. The CDR3 DNA follows: TGCAGCGTTGGCCCCGATCCGACTGAAGCTTTCTTT. Translation gives CSVGPDPTEAFF.